Here is one T cell receptor beta chain with its context. What it binds is unknown. The sample belongs to a study of blood T cells in healthy people across ages. Study results and limitations: The long-lived group displayed more naive CD4+ cells, plus higher diversity, than the aged donors did.

PCR was performed a second time for about 6 to 12 cycles using a sample-barcoded 5' primer and a J-beta primer mix. One entry per CDR3 protein, called by TCRdb with MiXCR from the 5' RACE reads. The top ten hold 41% of the sample, which has 780,000 or so distinct CDR3 sequences, 53% seen once. CDR3 length equals 15 residues. The V end was cut by 0 bases, the J end by 0 bases, with 8 bases between. Per the germline V gene, CDR1 is MGHRA and CDR2 is YSYEKL. The sequenced material came from blood. The V gene is TRBV4-1, the J gene TRBJ1-1; D call uncertain. The clonotype originates from a man of 80 years or more in good health. CDR3 DNA sequence: TGCGCCAGCAGCCAAGAAGTGGCGATGAACACTGAAGCTTTCTTT. Its translation is CASSQEVAMNTEAFF.